The 14 T cell receptor beta chains in this list originate from one sample, sequenced in a study of blood T cell repertoires in COVID-19. Generated by immunoSEQ multiplex PCR, the TCRdb table keeps only in-frame clones and is missing some. The sample consists of a few hundred thousand clones, 70% to 75% of them appearing once. Sequenced sample: peripheral blood. The receptors come from a woman of 80 years or more with acute or convalescent COVID-19.

The chain has TRBV2 and TRBJ2-2, with D unresolved. Trimming took 6 bases from V and 4 from J, leaving 12 bases between them. The CDR3 is 14 amino acids. The V gene's germline CDR1 is SNHLY and CDR2 FYNNEI. The CDR3, as DNA: TGTGCCAGCAGGAGCGAGTTGAGCACCGGGGAGCTGTTTTTT. Translating gives CASRSELSTGELFF.

This clone was seen a few times. This chain uses TRBV5-1 with TRBJ2-1, with a tentative D call TRBD2 (5 bases). CDR1 is SGHRS, CDR2 YFSETQ, per germline. CDR3 length equals 16 residues. V was shortened by 0 bases and J by 4 bases, with 14 bases between the two germline ends. The CDR3 loop reads CASSLDWRAAYNEQFF. The DNA for the CDR3 is TGCGCCAGCAGCTTGGATTGGCGGGCAGCGTACAATGAGCAGTTCTTC.

This chain joins TRBV25-1 and TRBJ1-1, with D hard to call. The germline V gene encodes CDR1 MGHDK and CDR2 SYGVNS. CDR3 length equals 12 residues. V gave up 8 bases and J gave up 3 bases, with 10 bases separating them. The CDR3 coding sequence is TGTGCCAGCCGTTACGCGGACACTGAAGCTTTCTTT. This gives the protein CASRYADTEAFF.

This clone was seen a single time. The chain combines TRBV29-1 with TRBJ2-1; 7 bases align to TRBD1. The length of the CDR3 is 11 residues. V lost 8 bases, J lost 8 bases, and 6 bases stayed unmatched. CDR1 and CDR2 (germline): SQVTM, ANQGSEA. CDR3 bases: TGCAGCCTCAAACAGGGGTATGAGCAGTTCTTC. This codes for CSLKQGYEQFF.

Points on this clone: Other DNA sequences in this sample translate to the same CDR3. The chain employs TRBV7-8 and TRBJ2-1; TRBD1 is a possible D gene (5 bases). CDR1 and CDR2 from the germline V gene are SGHVS and FQNEAQ. Trimming removed 5 bases at V and 4 bases at J, with 9 bases between. CDR3 size: 13 residues. The CDR3 sequence: CASSPRVYNEQFF. CDR3 in DNA: TGTGCCAGCAGCCCCAGGGTTTACAATGAGCAGTTCTTC.

The chain recombines TRBV2 with TRBJ1-5; D call uncertain. V lost 6 bases to trimming and J lost 1 base, with 19 bases between them. This CDR3 has 17 residues. Germline V gene sequence: CDR1 SNHLY, CDR2 FYNNEI. The CDR3 DNA sequence: TGTGCCAGCAGGACCGGACTCTCACTAAACAGCAATCAGCCCCAGCATTTT. Translation gives CASRTGLSLNSNQPQHF.

The chain recombines TRBV7-9 with TRBJ1-6; a possible D gene is TRBD1 (5 bases). The V and J ends lost 5 bases and 8 bases respectively, with 10 bases between them. The CDR3 is 13 amino acids. The germline V gene encodes CDR1 SEHNR and CDR2 FQNEAQ (reference sequence). CDR3 bases: TGTGCCAGCAGCAGGGGTCGAGATTCACCCCTCCACTTT. Translated, it gives CASSRGRDSPLHF.

The chain has TRBV19 and TRBJ1-5; TRBD1 matches at 7 bases. V was pared by 9 bases and J by 7 bases, with 6 bases of the junction left unmatched. The CDR3 loop spans 12 amino acids. Germline V gene data show CDR1 as LNHDA and CDR2 as SQIVND (reference sequence). The CDR3 region is CASRGGGQPQHF. The CDR3 region has the DNA TGTGCCAGCCGAGGGGGCGGACAGCCCCAGCATTTT. Using reference TRBV19 and TRBJ1-5 for the parts outside the CDR3, the full variable domain is DGGITQSPKYLFRKEGQNVTLSCEQNLNHDAMYWYRQDPGQGLRLIYYSQIVNDFQKGDIAEGYSVSREKKESFPLTVTSAQKNPTAFYLCASRGGGQPQHFGDGTRLSIL.

This chain links TRBV6-5 with TRBJ1-4; 11 nucleotides match TRBD1. Looked up from germline, CDR1 is MNHEY and CDR2 is SVGAGI. This CDR3 comprises 13 residues. V was pared by 6 bases and J by 8 bases, with 2 bases of the junction left unmatched. DNA for the CDR3: TGTGCCAGCAGAGGGACAGGGGGGGAAAAACTGTTTTTT. Encoded protein: CASRGTGGEKLFF.

This clone has just a few counts. The chain couples TRBV5-1 to TRBJ1-6; no clear D. V was shortened by 1 base and J by 5 bases, with 13 bases between the two germline ends. Per germline, CDR1 SGHRS and CDR2 YFSETQ. CDR3 length: 16 amino acids. CDR3 nucleotides: TGCGCCAGCAGCTTGAATCAAGGAGGTCATAATTCACCCCTCCACTTT. Translated: CASSLNQGGHNSPLHF.

This chain links TRBV7-8 with TRBJ2-3; 10 positions agree with TRBD1. The length of the CDR3 is 16 residues. The V and J ends lost 3 bases and 3 bases, in that order; junction bases with no gene match: 6. In germline, CDR1 is SGHVS, CDR2 FQNEAQ. CDR3 in amino acids: CASSFGQGVMTDTQYF. CDR3 DNA sequence: TGTGCCAGCAGCTTTGGACAGGGGGTAATGACAGATACGCAGTATTTT.

V usage is TRBV27 and J usage is TRBJ1-6; no reliable D call. V lost 3 bases to trimming and J lost 10 bases, with 16 bases between them. The CDR3 consists of 15 residues. Germline CDR1 MNHEY, CDR2 SMNVEV (reference sequence). The DNA for the CDR3 is TGTGCCAGCAGTTTTTCCGGAGACGCTGGCTCACCCCTCCACTTT. Residues: CASSFSGDAGSPLHF.

The V and J genes are TRBV2 and TRBJ2-1; 10 positions match TRBD2. The germline CDR1 and CDR2 sequences are SNHLY and FYNNEI. The CDR3 length is 14 residues. Germline trimming cut 7 bases from V and 12 bases from J; bases unmatched to any gene: 12. CDR3 protein: CASTLPLAGEGQFF. As DNA, the CDR3 is TGTGCCAGCACCCTCCCTCTAGCGGGAGAGGGGCAGTTCTTC. Full variable domain (outside the CDR3, taken from reference TRBV2 and TRBJ2-1): EPEVTQTPSHQVTQMGQEVILRCVPISNHLYFYWYRQILGQKVEFLVSFYNNEISEKSEIFDDQFSVERPDGSNFTLKIRSTKLEDSAMYFCASTLPLAGEGQFFGPGTRLTVL.

The chain uses TRBV7-2 and TRBJ2-4, with D unresolved. The CDR3 extends over 12 amino acids. Per the germline V gene, CDR1 is SGHTA and CDR2 is FQGNSA. Trimming removed 1 base from V and 7 bases from J, with 5 bases in between. CDR3 coding DNA: TGTGCCAGCAGCTTAGTAGAGAACATTCAGTACTTC. This codes for CASSLVENIQYF.